A single sample is the source of the 5 T cell receptor beta chains below, sequenced in a study of blood T cell repertoires in COVID-19. The method was immunoSEQ multiplex PCR; TCRdb's version includes in-frame clones alone and lacks a portion of them. This sample has around 250,000 clones; roughly 80% occur once, and the top ten carry around 4.1%. The material sequenced was PBMCs or T cells enriched from blood (not recorded which). The receptors were sampled from a man under 40 with acute COVID-19.

The V call is TRBV21-1, the J call TRBJ1-3; no check of the table's D call, TRBD1, against the DNA was made. TRBV21-1 corresponds to a pseudogene. This CDR3 is 18 amino acids long. DNA of the CDR3: TGTGCCAGCAGCACGCTCCGGGACAGGGGGCGCGAAGGAAACACCATATATTTT. It encodes CASSTLRDRGREGNTIYF.

The chain carries TRBV28 and TRBJ1-3; weak D call: TRBD1 (6 bases). V was pared by 4 bases and J by 3 bases, with 13 bases between. The CDR3 length is 15 residues. Germline CDR1 reads MDHEN; CDR2 reads SYDVKM. The CDR3 DNA reads TGTGCCAGCAGTTCCCCGAGAGGGGGTGGAAACACCATATATTTT. Protein: CASSSPRGGGNTIYF.

The chain carries TRBV27 and TRBJ1-1; tentatively, D is TRBD1 (5 bases). The germline V gene encodes CDR1 MNHEY and CDR2 SMNVEV (reference sequence). The CDR3 is made up of 12 amino acids. V was clipped by 3 bases and J by 6 bases, with 8 bases between them. This chain's CDR3 is CASSFRGSEAFF. The CDR3 DNA is TGTGCCAGCAGTTTTCGGGGGTCTGAAGCTTTCTTT.

In regard to this clone: Germline and junction disagree at one end, which may indicate a read error. The chain links TRBV5-1 to TRBJ2-5, with 7 bases identical to TRBD1. The CDR3 runs 15 residues. Germline V gene lookup returns CDR1 SGHRS and CDR2 YFSETQ. CDR3 loop: CASSFPRGQQETQYF. The CDR3 DNA reads TGTGCCAGCAGCTTCCCAAGGGGACAGCAAGAGACCCAGTACTTC.

This chain links TRBV15 with TRBJ2-6; D may be TRBD2 (6 bases). CDR1 is LNHNV, CDR2 YYDKDF, per germline (reference sequence). CDR3 size: 17 residues. The V end was cut by 0 bases, the J end by 3 bases, with 12 bases between. As DNA, the CDR3 is TGTGCCACCAGCAGAGACATCGGGAGTGGTGGGGCCAACGTCCTGACTTTC. It is translated as CATSRDIGSGGANVLTF.